This T cell receptor beta chain was identified during a study of T-cell reconstitution after alpha-beta-depleted transplantation in children. Germline values: CDR1 SGHTA, CDR2 FQGNSA. V lost 6 bases and J lost 5, with 15 bases in between. The CDR3 extends over 14 amino acids. Library preparation (for TCRbeta) was performed with unique molecular identifiers. TCRdb independently ran MiXCR on the PCR reads; one entry per CDR3 protein. The sample shows approximately 400,000 distinct CDR3 sequences, 11% of them seen only once. Source: PBMCs from the stem cell graft donor, taken from the stem cell graft. The receptor comes from a human donor who donated a stem cell graft to a child with acute myeloid leukemia. The chain employs TRBV7-2 and TRBJ2-3, with a weak D call TRBD2 (5 bases). CDR3: CASRIRGSVDTQYF. CDR3 coding DNA: TGTGCCAGCAGGATTCGAGGGTCGGTAGATACGCAGTATTTT.